The text below deals with one T cell receptor beta chain. This entry belongs to a study of T cell responses to AZD1222 COVID-19 vaccine. The protocol was immunoSEQ multiplex PCR, while the TCRdb copy is restricted to in-frame clones and leaves out a portion. The repertoire holds about 68,000 clones, with around 83% as singletons. Germline CDR1 and CDR2: LNHDA and SQIVND (reference sequence). The CDR3 contains 15 residues. This rearrangement joins TRBV19 to TRBJ2-7; D unresolved. The end of the DNA fits TRBJ2-1 better, so the J call may be wrong. The origin of this receptor is an adult in good health. The sample in question was peripheral blood, obtained on day 0 of AZD1222 vaccination. The CDR3 reads CASSIDLGDYNEQFF. In DNA, the CDR3 is TGTGCCAGTAGTATAGATCTTGGGGATTACAATGAGCAGTTCTTC.